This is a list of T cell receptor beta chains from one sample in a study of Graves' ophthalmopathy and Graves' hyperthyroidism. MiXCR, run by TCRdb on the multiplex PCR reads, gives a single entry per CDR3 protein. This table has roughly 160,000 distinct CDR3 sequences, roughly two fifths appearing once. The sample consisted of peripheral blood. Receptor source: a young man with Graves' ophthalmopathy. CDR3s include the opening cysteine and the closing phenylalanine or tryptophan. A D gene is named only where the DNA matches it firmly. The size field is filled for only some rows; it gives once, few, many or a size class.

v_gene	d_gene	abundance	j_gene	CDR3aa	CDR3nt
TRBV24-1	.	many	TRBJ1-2	CATQPAGRFGYYGYTF	TGTGCCACCCAACCCGCCGGAAGGTTTGGGTACTATGGCTACACCTTC
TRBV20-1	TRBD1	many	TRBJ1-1	CSARDRGLNTEAFF	TGCAGTGCTAGAGATAGGGGGCTGAACACTGAAGCTTTCTTT
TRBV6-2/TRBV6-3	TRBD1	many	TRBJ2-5	CASRTGAGETQYF	TGTGCCAGCAGGACAGGGGCGGGAGAGACCCAGTACTTC
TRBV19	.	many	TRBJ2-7	CASTPSGRADEQYF	TGTGCCAGTACTCCATCTGGGCGGGCCGACGAGCAGTACTTC
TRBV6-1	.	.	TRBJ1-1	CASTHIAGKNTEAFF	TGTGCCAGCACCCACATTGCGGGGAAGAACACTGAAGCTTTCTTT
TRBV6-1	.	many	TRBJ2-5	CASSGGPLSGTQYF	TGTGCCAGCAGTGGCGGCCCCTTAAGCGGGACCCAGTACTTC
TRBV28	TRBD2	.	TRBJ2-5	CASSFNPPTSGQETQYF	TGTGCCAGCAGCTTCAACCCTCCGACTAGCGGCCAAGAGACCCAGTACTTC
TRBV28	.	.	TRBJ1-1	CATVEQGMNTEAFF	TGTGCCACCGTAGAGCAGGGGATGAACACTGAAGCTTTCTTT
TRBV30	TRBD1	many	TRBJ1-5	CAWSTGGAQPQHF	TGTGCCTGGTCCACAGGGGGCGCGCAGCCCCAGCATTTT
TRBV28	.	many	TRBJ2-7	CASSELQGPPGEQYF	TGTGCCAGCAGCGAACTACAGGGACCGCCGGGCGAGCAGTACTTC
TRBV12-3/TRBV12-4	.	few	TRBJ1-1	CASSPITQNTEAFF	TGTGCCAGCAGTCCTATTACCCAGAACACTGAAGCTTTCTTT
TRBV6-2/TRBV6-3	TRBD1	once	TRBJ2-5	CASSWGTGDQETQYF	TGTGCCAGCAGTTGGGGGACAGGGGACCAAGAGACCCAGTACTTC
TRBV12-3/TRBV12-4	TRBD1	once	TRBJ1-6	CASNLTGQPNSPLHF	TGTGCCAGCAATTTAACGGGACAGCCTAATTCACCCCTCCACTTT
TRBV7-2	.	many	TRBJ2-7	CASSGLSYEQYF	TGTGCCAGCAGCGGGTTATCCTACGAGCAGTACTTC
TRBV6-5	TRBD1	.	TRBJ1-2	CASSYSGTDYGYTF	TGTGCCAGCAGTTACTCGGGGACAGACTATGGCTACACCTTC
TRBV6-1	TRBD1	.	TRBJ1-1	CASSEWGYRGNTEAFF	TGTGCCAGCAGCGAATGGGGCTACAGGGGGAACACTGAAGCTTTCTTT
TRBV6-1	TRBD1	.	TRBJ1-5	CASSTGDSQPQHF	TGTGCCAGCAGTACAGGGGACTCTCAGCCCCAGCATTTT
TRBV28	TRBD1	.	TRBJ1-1	CASRSQGSENTEAFF	TGTGCCAGCAGATCACAGGGGTCGGAGAACACTGAAGCTTTCTTT
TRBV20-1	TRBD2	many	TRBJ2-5	CSASGSGSRETQYF	TGCAGTGCTAGTGGTAGCGGGAGTCGAGAGACCCAGTACTTC
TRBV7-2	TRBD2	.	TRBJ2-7	CASSFRAGDGEQYF	TGTGCCAGCAGCTTTCGGGCGGGAGACGGTGAGCAGTACTTC
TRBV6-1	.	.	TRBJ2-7	CASSVGDLYEQYF	TGTGCCAGCAGTGTTGGGGACCTTTACGAGCAGTACTTC
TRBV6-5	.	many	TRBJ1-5	CASKEVWGNQPQHF	TGTGCCAGCAAGGAGGTCTGGGGCAATCAGCCCCAGCATTTT
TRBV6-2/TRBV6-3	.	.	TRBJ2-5	CASSQLRGNRGERQETQYF	TGTGCCAGCAGTCAGCTACGGGGGAACAGGGGCGAACGACAAGAGACCCAGTACTTC
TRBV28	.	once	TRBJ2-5	CASSLLQREETQYF	TGTGCCAGCAGTTTGCTCCAGCGGGAAGAGACCCAGTACTTC
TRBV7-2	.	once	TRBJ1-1	CASSITRSRDGAFF	TGTGCCAGCAGCATAACAAGGTCCAGGGACGGAGCTTTCTTT
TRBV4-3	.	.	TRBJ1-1	CASSPWTSNTEAFF	TGCGCCAGCAGCCCCTGGACATCGAACACTGAAGCTTTCTTT
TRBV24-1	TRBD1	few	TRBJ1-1	CATSDRTGIEAFF	TGTGCCACCAGTGACCGGACAGGGATTGAAGCTTTCTTT